The rows below give T cell receptor beta chains drawn from one sample of a study of Tregs in tolerant kidney transplant recipients. Only in-frame clones appear in the TCRdb table, and some are missing; sequencing was by immunoSEQ multiplex PCR. Altogether some 70,000 clones are present, about 83% being singletons, with the ten largest covering around 4.5%. Sequenced sample: CD4+ T cells from blood. These receptors all stem from a human donor in good health. CDR3s leave out the opening cysteine and the closing phenylalanine or tryptophan.

TRBJ1-5 | TRBV4-3 | ASSPRTGGHQPQH
TRBJ2-1 | TRBV5-1 | ASSPGLAGPYNEQF
TRBJ2-5 | TRBV5-8 | ASTLRLTGYQETQY
TRBJ1-6 | TRBV6-5 | ASSEGYNSPLH
TRBJ2-1 | TRBV11-2 | ASRSVWGANEQF
TRBJ1-5 | TRBV6-1 | ASSVLGGSNQPQH
TRBJ2-7 | TRBV5-1 | ASSLGPGSYEQY
TRBJ2-5 | TRBV5-1 | ASRLTGYETQY
TRBJ2-3 | TRBV9 | ASSARVAGDKDTQY
TRBJ2-3 | TRBV13 | ASSSNYRNTDTQY
TRBJ1-4 | TRBV4-3 | ASSQDPTRNEKLF
TRBJ1-2 | TRBV14 | ASSCYT
TRBJ1-3 | TRBV7-2 | ASSLFGGTRGTIY
TRBJ2-1 | TRBV6-5 | ASSYGGRRDEQF
TRBJ2-1 | TRBV6-5 | ASGDSSQQF
TRBJ1-3 | TRBV10-3 | AISYDRASGNTIY
TRBJ1-1 | TRBV30 | AWAGGDRNTEAF
TRBJ2-5 | TRBV18 | ASSPLAGIGETQY
TRBJ1-5 | TRBV7-2 | ASSFIWGNQPQH
TRBJ2-3 | TRBV19 | ASSILGLAGGADTQY
TRBJ2-7 | TRBV19 | ASSQRQGRGEQY
TRBJ2-6 | TRBV5-1 | ASSSFFFGQRLSGANVLT
TRBJ2-1 | TRBV2 | ASSAAYNEQF
TRBJ2-1 | TRBV19 | ASSRRSNEQF
TRBJ2-2 | TRBV6-4 | ASRLSGTGFTGELF